This T cell receptor (beta chain) came from a study of blood T cells in healthy people across ages. Trimming removed 4 bases from V and 4 bases from J; junction bases left unmatched: 3. The V gene's germline CDR1 is DFQATT and CDR2 SNEGSKA (reference sequence). There are 13 residues in the CDR3. Then a second PCR, running roughly 7 to 11 cycles, was carried out with a sample-barcoded 5' primer and a J-beta primer mix. The template-switch adaptor, which had 12 random nucleotides, put a tag on each cDNA molecule. TCRdb analysed the 5' RACE reads with MiXCR anew, one entry per CDR3 protein. The sample holds fewer than 950,000 distinct CDR3 sequences, approximately 53% seen once.

The sequence was obtained from an elderly man in good health. Source material: blood. The V call is TRBV20-1, the J call TRBJ1-5; 8 bases agree with TRBD1. CDR3 loop: CSATGTGNQPQHF. The CDR3 nucleotides are TGCAGTGCTACCGGGACAGGTAATCAGCCCCAGCATTTT.